This T cell receptor (beta chain) is drawn from a study of identical twins. Study results and caveats: For monozygotic twins, models underestimated out-of-frame TCR alpha sharing. Clonotypes of the beta chain that were abundant in cord blood carried fewer insertions (memory repertoires showed none). Zero-insertion analyses could be partly confounded by invariant MAIT and iNKT cells.

This CDR3 has 17 residues. Germline CDR1 is MDHEN and CDR2 is SYDVKM. Trimming took 1 base from V and 6 from J; bases not matched to a gene: 8. MiXCR, applied by TCRdb to the 5' RACE reads, yields one record per CDR3 protein. The sample shows about 660,000 distinct CDR3 sequences, more than 6.5% of them seen only once. This clonotype was seen a few times. Its antigen is undetermined. The sample was also linked to a second study, of yellow fever vaccine responses in identical twins.

The rearrangement links TRBV28 to TRBJ2-3, with 12 nucleotides matching TRBD2. The clonotype comes from a woman younger than 30 in good health. The sample was PBMCs. CDR3 loop: CASSLSTSGGRRDTQYF. CDR3 nucleotides: TGTGCCAGCAGTTTATCGACTAGCGGGGGACGTAGGGATACGCAGTATTTT.